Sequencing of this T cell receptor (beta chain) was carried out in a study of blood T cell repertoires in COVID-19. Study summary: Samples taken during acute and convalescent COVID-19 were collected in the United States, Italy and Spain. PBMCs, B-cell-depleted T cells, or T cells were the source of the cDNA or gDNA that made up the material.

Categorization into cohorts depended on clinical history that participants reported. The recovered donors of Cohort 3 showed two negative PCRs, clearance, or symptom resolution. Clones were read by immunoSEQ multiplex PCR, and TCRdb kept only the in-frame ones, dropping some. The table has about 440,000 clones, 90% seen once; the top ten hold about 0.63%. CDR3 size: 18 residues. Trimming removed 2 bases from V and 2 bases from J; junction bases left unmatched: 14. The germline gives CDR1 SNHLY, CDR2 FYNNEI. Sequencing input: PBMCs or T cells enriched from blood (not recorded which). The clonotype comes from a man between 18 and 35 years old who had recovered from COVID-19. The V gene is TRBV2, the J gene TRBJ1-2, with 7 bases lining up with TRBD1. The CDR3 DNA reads TGTGCCAGCAGTGAAAATGGGTTCCCGGGACAGCTGAACTATGGCTACACCTTC. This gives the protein CASSENGFPGQLNYGYTF.